What follows are 18 T cell receptor beta chains derived from one specimen sequenced in a study of shared clonotypes between healthy human individuals. The assay was immunoSEQ multiplex PCR, and TCRdb's table has in-frame clones only and misses some. The sample yields nearly 1 million clones, about three quarters seen once. Sequencing was performed on memory CD4+ T cells sorted from blood. Subset noted: CD45RA-negative fraction. Source of these receptors: a man younger than 35 in good health.

The chain links TRBV19 to TRBJ2-1; 7 bases line up with TRBD2. From germline, CDR1 is LNHDA and CDR2 SQIVND (reference sequence). The trim removed 3 bases at V and 7 bases at J, leaving 9 bases unmatched. This CDR3 contains 15 residues. CDR3 residues: CASSISGGNTNEQFF. The CDR3 bases are TGTGCCAGTAGTATCTCGGGAGGAAACACGAATGAGCAGTTCTTC.

The J gene is TRBJ2-7, the V gene TRBV27; 8 bases align to TRBD2. CDR1 and CDR2 (germline): MNHEY, SMNVEV (reference sequence). V lost 8 bases and J lost 3; bases outside the gene matches: 12. The CDR3 sequence is 15 residues long. The CDR3 region is CASYYSAGAGYEQYF. CDR3 DNA sequence: TGTGCCAGCTATTACTCAGCGGGAGCAGGCTACGAGCAGTACTTC.

The rearrangement joins TRBV5-4 to TRBJ1-6; possible D gene TRBD1, 6 bases. The V gene's germline CDR1 is SGHNT and CDR2 YYREEE (reference sequence). The CDR3 is 16 amino acids. V shed 0 bases and J shed 7 bases, with 14 bases lying between them. CDR3 loop: CASSLDLGGRNSPLHF. As DNA, the CDR3 is TGTGCCAGCAGCTTGGACCTGGGGGGGCGGAATTCACCCCTCCACTTT.

The chain has TRBV9 and TRBJ1-3, with D hard to call. CDR1 and CDR2 from the germline V gene are SGDLS and YYNGEE. The V gene lost 0 bases and the J gene lost 0 bases, with 13 bases spanning the gap. The CDR3 runs 17 residues. CDR3 coding DNA: TGTGCCAGCAGCGTAGGCCTCGTCGGCAGCTCTGGAAACACCATATATTTT. Its protein is CASSVGLVGSSGNTIYF.

The chain carries TRBV5-4 and TRBJ2-4; D possibly corresponds to TRBD1 (5 bases). Germline V gives CDR1 SGHNT, CDR2 YYREEE (reference sequence). The CDR3 runs to 16 residues. The ends were cut back, 0 bases at V and 1 base at J, with 11 bases in the middle. CDR3 residues: CASSLAGKEAKNIQYF. The CDR3, as DNA: TGTGCCAGCAGCTTGGCAGGGAAAGAGGCCAAAAACATTCAGTACTTC. Full variable domain (missing parts from reference TRBV5-4 and TRBJ2-4): ETGVTQSPTHLIKTRGQQVTLRCSSQSGHNTVSWYQQALGQGPQFIFQYYREEENGRGNFPPRFSGLQFPNYSSELNVNALELDDSALYLCASSLAGKEAKNIQYFGAGTRLSVL.

This clone appeared a few times. The chain is built from TRBV5-6 and TRBJ2-5, with 13 nucleotides matching TRBD2. The CDR3 is made up of 15 amino acids. The junction had 8 bases not matched to a gene; V was cut back by 7 bases and J by 5 bases. The germline V gene encodes CDR1 SGHDT and CDR2 YYEEEE. CDR3 sequence: CASFRLAGGSETQYF. CDR3 bases: TGTGCCAGCTTCCGACTAGCGGGGGGATCGGAGACCCAGTACTTC.

In nucleotides, the CDR3 is TGTGCCAGCACACCAGACAGGGGGCAAATCTCTGGAAACACCATATATTTT. It yields the protein CASTPDRGQISGNTIYF. This chain uses TRBV2 with TRBJ1-3; TRBD1 agrees at 10 bases. Trimming took 7 bases from V and 0 from J; bases not matched to a gene: 9. The length of the CDR3 is 17 residues. Germline V gives CDR1 SNHLY, CDR2 FYNNEI.

This chain links TRBV28 with TRBJ2-5; tentative D call: TRBD1 (6 bases). Per the germline V gene, CDR1 is MDHEN and CDR2 is SYDVKM. CDR3 length: 14 amino acids. Between the trimmed V and J ends, which lost 5 bases and 2 bases, there was a span of 12 bases. The CDR3 sequence: CASSTGNRQETQYF. CDR3 DNA: TGTGCCAGCAGTACAGGGAATCGGCAAGAGACCCAGTACTTC.

This clone was seen only once. The rearrangement joins TRBV21-1 to TRBJ2-3. TRBV21-1 is designated a pseudogene. The length of the CDR3 is 16 residues. The CDR3 reads CASSKAPELFTDTQYF. The CDR3 DNA sequence: TGTGCCAGCAGCAAAGCACCGGAATTGTTCACAGATACGCAGTATTTT.

This rearrangement joins TRBV5-6 to TRBJ2-5; 9 bases agree with TRBD2. Trimming removed 3 bases from V and 5 bases from J; junction bases left unmatched: 8. CDR3 length: 15 amino acids. Germline V CDR1 and CDR2: SGHDT, YYEEEE. CDR3 DNA sequence: TGTGCCAGCAGCTATACCGGGACTAGCCGGGAGACCCAGTACTTC. It translates to CASSYTGTSRETQYF.

The rearrangement uses TRBV6-6 and TRBJ1-5; D gene ambiguous. Trimming pared 2 bases from V and 0 bases from J, leaving 11 bases between. There are 16 residues in the CDR3. Germline loops: CDR1 MNHNY, CDR2 SVGAGI (reference sequence). The CDR3 protein is CASSYGRRNSNQPQHF. CDR3 coding DNA: TGTGCCAGCAGTTACGGTCGACGCAATAGCAATCAGCCCCAGCATTTT.

For the CDR3, the DNA is TGTGCCAGCAGCTTAGGATCCCTCCAAGAGACCCAGTACTTC. This gives the protein CASSLGSLQETQYF. The V gene is TRBV11-2, the J gene TRBJ2-5; D gene unclear. The CDR3 consists of 14 residues. Trimming took 1 base from V and 1 from J, leaving 7 bases between them. Germline CDR1 and CDR2: SGHAT and FQNNGV.

This chain uses TRBV5-6 with TRBJ2-1; D may be TRBD1 or TRBD2 (5 bases each). The CDR3 runs 15 residues. Germline-derived CDR1 and CDR2 are SGHDT and YYEEEE. Trimming left V 3 bases short and J 10 bases short, with 20 bases between. CDR3 amino acids: CASSSQPGPQFEQFF. The CDR3 bases are TGTGCCAGCAGCTCCCAGCCGGGACCGCAATTCGAGCAGTTCTTC.

CDR3 coding DNA: TGTGCCAGCAGTGGGGACCGACAGGGCGTCGGCGAGCAGTACTTC. Protein sequence: CASSGDRQGVGEQYF. The genes are TRBV25-1 and TRBJ2-7, with TRBD1 identical over 7 bases. The CDR3 is 15 amino acids. Per germline, CDR1 MGHDK and CDR2 SYGVNS. V lost 4 bases to trimming and J lost 6 bases; unmatched junction nucleotides: 12.

This CDR3 reads CAWTSGGSADTQYF. DNA for the CDR3: TGTGCCTGGACTAGCGGGGGGTCGGCAGATACGCAGTATTTT. The chain uses TRBV30 and TRBJ2-3, with TRBD2 matching over 11 bases. Germline V gene lookup returns CDR1 GTSNPN and CDR2 SVGIG (reference sequence). This CDR3 is built from 14 residues. After removal of 4 bases from V and 4 bases from J, the junction contained 4 bases not matched to a gene.

V is TRBV2 and J is TRBJ2-7; 8 nucleotides agree with TRBD1. The length of the CDR3 is 14 residues. V lost 7 bases and J lost 2; bases outside the gene matches: 7. Germline CDR1 and CDR2: SNHLY and FYNNEI. In DNA form, the CDR3 reads TGTGCCAGCAAGTTAGGACAGGGAGCCTACGAGCAGTACTTC. It codes for CASKLGQGAYEQYF.

The chain links TRBV5-6 to TRBJ2-7; D call uncertain. This CDR3 comprises 12 residues. V was cut by 4 bases and J by 0 bases, with 5 bases left in between. Germline V CDR1 and CDR2: SGHDT, YYEEEE. CDR3 sequence: CASSIVSYEQYF. The CDR3 nucleotides are TGTGCCAGCAGCATAGTCTCCTACGAGCAGTACTTC.

J is TRBJ1-6 and V is TRBV10-3, with D possibly TRBD1 on 6 matching bases. The CDR3 is made up of 14 amino acids. Germline assignment: CDR1 ENHRY and CDR2 SYGVKD. V was trimmed by 7 bases and J by 7 bases, leaving 14 bases between them. The CDR3 DNA follows: TGTGCCATCAAGACCCCAGGGGAAAATTCACCCCTCCACTTT. Encoded protein: CAIKTPGENSPLHF.